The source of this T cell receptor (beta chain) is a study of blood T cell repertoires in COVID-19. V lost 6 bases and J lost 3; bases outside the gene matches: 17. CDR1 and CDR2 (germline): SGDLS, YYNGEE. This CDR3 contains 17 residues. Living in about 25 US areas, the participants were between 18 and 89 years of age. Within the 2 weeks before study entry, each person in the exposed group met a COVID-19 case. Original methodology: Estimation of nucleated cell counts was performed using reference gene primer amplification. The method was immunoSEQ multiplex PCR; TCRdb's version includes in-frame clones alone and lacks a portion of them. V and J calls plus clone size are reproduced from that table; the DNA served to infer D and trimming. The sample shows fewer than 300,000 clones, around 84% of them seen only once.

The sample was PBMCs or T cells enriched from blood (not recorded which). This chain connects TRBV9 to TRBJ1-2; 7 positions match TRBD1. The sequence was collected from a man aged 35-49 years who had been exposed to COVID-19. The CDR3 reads CASMFGDSPYQDYGYTF. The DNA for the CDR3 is TGTGCCAGCATGTTCGGGGACAGCCCTTACCAGGACTATGGCTACACCTTC.